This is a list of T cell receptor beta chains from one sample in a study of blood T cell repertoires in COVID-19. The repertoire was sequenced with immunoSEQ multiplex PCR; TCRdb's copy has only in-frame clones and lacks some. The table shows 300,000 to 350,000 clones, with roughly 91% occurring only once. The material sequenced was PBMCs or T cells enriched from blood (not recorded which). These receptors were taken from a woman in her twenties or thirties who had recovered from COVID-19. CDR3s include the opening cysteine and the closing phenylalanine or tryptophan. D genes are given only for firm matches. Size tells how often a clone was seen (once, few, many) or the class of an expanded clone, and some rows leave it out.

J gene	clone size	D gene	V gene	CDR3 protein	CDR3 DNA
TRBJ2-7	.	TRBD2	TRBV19	CASSIYGTSGRTGGEQYF	TGTGCCAGTAGTATATACGGGACTAGCGGTCGTACGGGAGGGGAGCAGTACTTC
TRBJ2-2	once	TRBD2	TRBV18	CASSPPGGGTGELFF	TGTGCCAGCTCACCACCGGGCGGGGGCACCGGGGAGCTGTTTTTT
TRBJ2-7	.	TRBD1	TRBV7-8	CASSRQGEDYEQYF	TGTGCCAGCAGCCGACAGGGGGAAGACTACGAGCAGTACTTC
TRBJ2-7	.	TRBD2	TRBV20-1	CSASTLAGAYEQYF	TGCAGTGCTAGTACACTAGCGGGGGCCTACGAGCAGTACTTC
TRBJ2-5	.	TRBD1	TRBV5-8	CASSPGQGLQETQYF	TGTGCCAGCAGCCCGGGACAGGGACTCCAAGAGACCCAGTACTTC
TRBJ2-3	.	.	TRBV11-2	CASSLAGFSTDTQYF	TGTGCCAGCAGCTTAGCGGGATTTTCCACAGATACGCAGTATTTT
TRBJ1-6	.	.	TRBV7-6	CASSLVESGVDSPLHF	TGTGCCAGCAGCTTAGTGGAGTCGGGGGTTGATTCACCCCTCCACTTT
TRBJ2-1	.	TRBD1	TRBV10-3	CAISELQGAYNEQFF	TGTGCCATCAGTGAGTTACAGGGGGCCTACAATGAGCAGTTCTTC
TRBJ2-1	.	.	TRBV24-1	CATSDPHRPMGSNEQFF	TGTGCCACCAGTGACCCTCACCGACCCATGGGGAGCAATGAGCAGTTCTTC
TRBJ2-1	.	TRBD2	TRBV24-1	CATRSLAGDANEQFF	TGTGCCACCAGGAGTCTAGCGGGAGACGCAAATGAGCAGTTCTTC
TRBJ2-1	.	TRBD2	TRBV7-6	CASSGRTSGRAYNEQFF	TGTGCCAGCAGCGGACGGACTAGCGGGAGGGCCTACAATGAGCAGTTCTTC
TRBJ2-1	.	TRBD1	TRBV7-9	CASSLGTGEFNEQFF	TGTGCCAGCAGCCTCGGGACAGGGGAATTCAATGAGCAGTTCTTC
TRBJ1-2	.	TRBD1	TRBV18	CASSPSSSGTGGSGYGYTF	TGTGCCAGCTCACCCTCTAGTTCCGGGACAGGGGGGTCTGGCTATGGCTACACCTTC
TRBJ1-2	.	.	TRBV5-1	CASSFGGNYGYTF	TGCGCCAGCAGCTTTGGCGGAAACTATGGCTACACCTTC
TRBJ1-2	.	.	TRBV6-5	CASSYSSLQNYGYTF	TGTGCCAGCAGTTACTCGAGTTTACAGAACTATGGCTACACCTTC
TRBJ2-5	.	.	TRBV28	CASSTEQIPQETQYF	TGTGCCAGCAGTACAGAACAGATACCCCAAGAGACCCAGTACTTC
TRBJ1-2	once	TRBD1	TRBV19	CASTPRDRSGYTF	TGTGCCAGTACCCCTCGGGACAGGTCTGGCTACACCTTC
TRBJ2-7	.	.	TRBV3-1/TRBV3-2	CASMGGALYEQYF	TGTGCCAGCATGGGGGGGGCTTTGTACGAGCAGTACTTC
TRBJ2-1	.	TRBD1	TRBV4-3	CASSEGANSYNEQFF	TGCGCCAGCAGCGAGGGGGCAAATTCCTACAATGAGCAGTTCTTC
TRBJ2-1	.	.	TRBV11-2	CASSFSLGSSYNEQFF	TGTGCCAGCAGCTTTTCACTGGGGAGCTCCTACAATGAGCAGTTCTTC
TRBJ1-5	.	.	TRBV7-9	CASSLWGKNSNQPQHF	TGTGCCAGCAGCTTATGGGGCAAAAATAGCAATCAGCCCCAGCATTTT
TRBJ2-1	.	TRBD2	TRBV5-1	CASSFPTSGRAVNEQFF	TGCGCCAGCAGCTTTCCGACTAGCGGGAGGGCCGTCAATGAGCAGTTCTTC
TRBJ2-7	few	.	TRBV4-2	CASSLRLETYEQYF	TGTGCCAGCAGCTTAAGACTGGAAACCTACGAGCAGTACTTC
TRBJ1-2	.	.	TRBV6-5	CASSYRLANYGYTF	TGTGCCAGCAGTTACCGCTTGGCCAACTATGGCTACACCTTC
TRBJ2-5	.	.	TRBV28	CASSPRGWRGETQYF	TGTGCCAGCAGTCCCCGGGGCTGGAGGGGAGAGACCCAGTACTTC
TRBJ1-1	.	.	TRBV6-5	CASSYGNRVQTEAFF	TGTGCCAGCAGCTACGGAAACAGGGTTCAAACTGAAGCTTTCTTT
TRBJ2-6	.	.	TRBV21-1	CASSKGGNSGANVLTF	TGTGCCAGCAGCAAAGGCGGAAACTCTGGGGCCAACGTCCTGACTTTC
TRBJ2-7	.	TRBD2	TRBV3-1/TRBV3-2	CASSFGLAGEDEQYF	TGTGCCAGCAGCTTCGGACTAGCGGGAGAAGATGAGCAGTACTTC
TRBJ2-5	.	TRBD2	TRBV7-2	CASSLLGTSGYQETQYF	TGTGCCAGCAGCTTACTTGGGACTAGCGGGTACCAAGAGACCCAGTACTTC
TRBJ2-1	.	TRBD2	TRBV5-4	CASSPRLAGDNEQFF	TGTGCCAGCAGCCCCCGACTAGCGGGGGACAATGAGCAGTTCTTC
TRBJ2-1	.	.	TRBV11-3	CASSPGRLGYNEQFF	TGTGCCAGCAGCCCCGGGAGACTGGGGTACAATGAGCAGTTCTTC
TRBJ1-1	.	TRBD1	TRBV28	CVTDRGYTEAFF	TGTGTCACTGACAGGGGGTATACTGAAGCTTTCTTT
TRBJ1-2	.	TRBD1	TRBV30	CAWSVQAQGIHLRGYTF	TGTGCCTGGAGTGTACAGGCACAGGGGATTCACCTGAGGGGCTACACCTTC
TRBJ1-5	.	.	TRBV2	CASGLLGAQGPQHF	TGTGCCAGCGGACTACTAGGAGCTCAAGGGCCCCAGCATTTT
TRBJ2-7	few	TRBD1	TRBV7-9	CASSFGQGGSEQYF	TGTGCCAGCAGCTTCGGACAGGGTGGATCCGAGCAGTACTTC
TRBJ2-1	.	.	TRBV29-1	CSVGAEQFF	TGCAGCGTTGGGGCTGAGCAGTTCTTC
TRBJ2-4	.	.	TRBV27	CASSLTVGNIQYF	TGTGCCAGCAGTCTGACAGTAGGAAACATTCAGTACTTC
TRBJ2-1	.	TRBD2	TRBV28	CASSLLRDGTLAGVFAEFF	TGTGCCAGCAGTTTACTACGGGATGGGACATTAGCGGGAGTGTTTGCGGAGTTCTTC
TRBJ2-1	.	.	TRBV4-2	CASSQDPSTRGFF	TGTGCCAGCAGCCAAGATCCCTCGACACGGGGGTTCTTC
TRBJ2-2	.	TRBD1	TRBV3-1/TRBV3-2	CASSRTGGRTYGTGELFF	TGTGCCAGCAGCCGCACAGGGGGCCGGACGTATGGCACCGGGGAGCTGTTTTTT
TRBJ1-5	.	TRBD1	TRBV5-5	CASSLGGIHQPQHF	TGTGCCAGCAGCTTAGGGGGCATTCATCAGCCCCAGCATTTT
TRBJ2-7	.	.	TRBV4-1	CASSQVAVPASSYEQYF	TGCGCCAGCAGCCAAGTGGCGGTGCCGGCCTCCTCCTACGAGCAGTACTTC
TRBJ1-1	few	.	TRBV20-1	CSASRNTEAFF	TGCAGTGCTAGCAGAAACACTGAAGCTTTCTTT
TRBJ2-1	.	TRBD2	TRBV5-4	CASSILAGPNNEQFF	TGTGCCAGCAGCATACTAGCGGGGCCCAACAATGAGCAGTTCTTC
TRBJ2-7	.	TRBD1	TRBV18	CASSLNRDRPYEQYF	TGTGCCAGCTCACTCAACCGGGACAGGCCCTACGAGCAGTACTTC
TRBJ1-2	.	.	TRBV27	CASFSPTRHSYTF	TGTGCCAGCTTCTCACCAACCCGACACAGCTACACCTTC
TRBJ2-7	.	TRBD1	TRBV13	CASSLGTGGTYEQYF	TGTGCCAGCAGCCTTGGGACAGGGGGAACCTACGAGCAGTACTTC
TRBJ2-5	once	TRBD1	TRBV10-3	CASGTEETQYF	TGTGCCTCCGGGACAGAAGAGACCCAGTACTTC
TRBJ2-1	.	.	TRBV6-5	CASSYDSSYIEQFF	TGTGCCAGCAGTTACGACTCTAGCTATATTGAGCAGTTCTTC
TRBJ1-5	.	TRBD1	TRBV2	CASRGTGGNQPQHF	TGTGCCAGCAGGGGGACAGGGGGGAATCAGCCCCAGCATTTT
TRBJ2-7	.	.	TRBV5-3	CARSLAGAGPPYEQYF	TGTGCCAGAAGCTTGGCTGGTGCGGGGCCCCCCTACGAGCAGTACTTC
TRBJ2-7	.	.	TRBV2	CASSGTEQYF	TGTGCCAGCAGTGGGACAGAGCAGTACTTC
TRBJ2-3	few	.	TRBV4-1	CASSLRQSTDTQYF	TGCGCCAGCAGCCTTCGACAGTCCACAGATACGCAGTATTTT
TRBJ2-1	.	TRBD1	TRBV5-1	CASSRPDRAGYNEQFF	TGCGCCAGCAGCCGGCCAGACAGGGCAGGCTACAATGAGCAGTTCTTC
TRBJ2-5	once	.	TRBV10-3	CAIRGSSGEETQYF	TGTGCCATCAGAGGAAGTAGCGGTGAAGAGACCCAGTACTTC
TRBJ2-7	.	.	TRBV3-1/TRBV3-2	CASSQGDKSGEQYF	TGTGCCAGCAGCCAAGGGGACAAGTCGGGTGAGCAGTACTTC
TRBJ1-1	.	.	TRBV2	CATGTLNTEAFF	TGTGCCACCGGGACTCTGAACACTGAAGCTTTCTTT
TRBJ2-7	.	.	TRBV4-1	CASSQENYEEQYF	TGCGCCAGCAGCCAGGAGAATTACGAGGAACAGTACTTC
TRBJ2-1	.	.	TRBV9	CASSVRDSAYNEQFF	TGTGCCAGCAGCGTCCGGGACTCCGCCTACAATGAGCAGTTCTTC